This T cell receptor beta chain was recorded in a study of blood T cell repertoires in COVID-19 (dated by TCRdb to 2020 to 2021). As for the study more broadly: The collaborator samples originated in the United States, Italy and Spain and spanned the acute and convalescent phases of COVID-19. The prospective study material was composed of cDNA or gDNA derived from T cells, B-cell-depleted T cells, or PBMCs. The repertoires were released in a freely available public database intended as a resource for research on the immune response to SARS-CoV-2. The sample metadata nearly always contained a de-identified subject ID, COVID-19 status, age in years and sex. Samples came from the ongoing ImmuneRACE study (first 160 participants) plus 1,254 subjects from 6 global collaborators. Where HLA class I and class II types were available, the types were taken from metadata supplied by the sample provider, not from assay-based typing. Deeply sampled blood TCRbeta repertoires from subjects exposed to, actively infected with, or recovered from COVID-19 were included in the dataset.

On this clone itself: Its antigen is unknown. Base qualities are not at hand, and no much larger clone is one base apart.

Study-wide conclusions, independent of this receptor: How much clinical and demographic metadata was included differed by source and by participant, and the metadata was provided uncurated.

TCRbeta CDR3 regions were amplified from genomic DNA using the immunoSEQ Assay, a bias-controlled multiplex PCR. The authors' pipeline ran thus. The number of nucleated cells in each sample was estimated by amplification of reference gene primers within the assay. Sequence reads were collapsed and filtered to measure the absolute abundance of every unique TCRbeta CDR3 rearrangement. For each sample, productive Simpson clonality was calculated by taking the square root of Simpson's diversity index across productive rearrangements. TCRdb stores this immuneACCESS table with in-frame sequences only. Part of the clones is absent; in the studies checked, under half of the shortfall reflects unresolved V genes, and no reason is known for the rest. V and J calls and clone size are given by that table; D and trimming were obtained from the DNA. This sample lists 70,000 to 90,000 clones; 75% to 85% were detected once. 9.6% of the sample comes from the top ten.

At one collaborating source in Seattle, patients were enrolled during active infection and were followed longitudinally through the course of disease. Whole blood was collected in K2EDTA tubes by collaborating institutions according to the institutions' own protocols. Collaborator samples were shipped for TCRbeta analysis as frozen whole blood, isolated PBMCs, or DNA extracted from either sample type. The CDR1 and CDR2 encoded by the germline V gene (reference sequence) are LNHDA and SQIVND. From the cysteine up to the phenylalanine, the CDR3 has a length of 15 residues. The kept DNA is CDR3 alone, 45 bases in frame from the first base. Relative to germline, V is missing 3 bases and J is missing 6 bases, with 6 bases of the junction outside any gene match.

Sequenced input: peripheral blood. The rearranged segments are TRBV19 and TRBJ2-1, with 9 middle bases fitting TRBD1. This TCR derives from a man aged 50-60 years with COVID-19, enrolled during active disease. The bases read TGTGCCAGTAGTATGAGGACAGGGGCACTCAATGAGCAGTTCTTC. The translation is CASSMRTGALNEQFF.